Below, 9 T cell receptor beta chains from the same sample are listed, as sequenced in a study of blood T cell repertoires in COVID-19. Assay: immunoSEQ multiplex PCR; the TCRdb copy retains only in-frame clones and omits some. This sample has about 200,000 clones; approximately 82% occur once, and the top ten carry less than 15%. The specimen was peripheral blood. The receptors derive from a human donor in a cohort sampled during active COVID-19.

This clone appeared once. The J gene is TRBJ1-5, the V gene TRBV25-1; no definite D call. The CDR3 spans 13 residues. CDR1 is MGHDK, CDR2 SYGVNS, per germline. V lost 1 base and J lost 7, with 8 bases in between. CDR3 residues: CASSESGIQPQHF. In nucleotides, the CDR3 is TGTGCCAGCAGTGAATCGGGGATACAGCCCCAGCATTTT.

The chain couples TRBV6-5 to TRBJ2-6; 7 bases fit TRBD2. Losses at the gene ends were 6 bases for V and 0 bases for J; bases not matched to a gene: 2. Germline CDR1 is MNHEY and CDR2 is SVGAGI. This CDR3 contains 15 residues. The CDR3 DNA is TGTGCCAGCAGGGGGGAGGGCTCTGGGGCCAACGTCCTGACTTTC. It is translated as CASRGEGSGANVLTF.

The rearrangement links TRBV4-2 to TRBJ1-2, with a possible D match to TRBD1 (5 bases). This CDR3 comprises 17 residues. CDR1 and CDR2 from the germline V gene are LGHNA and YNFKEQ. V was pared by 1 base and J by 1 base, with 16 bases between. The CDR3 DNA is TGTGCCAGCAGCCAAGTCTTATGGGGCAGGGTTAACTATGGCTACACCTTC. It encodes CASSQVLWGRVNYGYTF.

This chain connects TRBV6-5 to TRBJ2-5; 7 positions agree with TRBD2. The V segment lost 1 base and the J segment 1 base; nucleotides outside the gene matches: 6. The germline CDR1 and CDR2 sequences are MNHEY and SVGAGI. CDR3 size: 16 residues. CDR3 region: CASSYLGGQSQETQYF. The CDR3 DNA reads as TGTGCCAGCAGTTACTTGGGAGGGCAATCCCAAGAGACCCAGTACTTC.

This sequence joins TRBV10-2 and TRBJ1-1, with 10 bases matching TRBD1. The V segment lost 5 bases and the J segment 7 bases; nucleotides outside the gene matches: 7. Looked up from germline, CDR1 is WSHSY and CDR2 is SAAADI. CDR3 length equals 14 residues. The DNA for the CDR3 is TGCGCCAGCAGTCAACCGGGACAGGGGTATGAAGCTTTCTTT. Protein: CASSQPGQGYEAFF.

The chain carries TRBV18 and TRBJ1-4, with D possibly TRBD1 on 6 matching bases. Trimming shortened V by 4 bases and J by 7 bases, and 13 bases separated the two germline ends. The CDR3 runs 14 residues. CDR1 is KGHSH and CDR2 is LQKENI in the germline V gene. This CDR3 reads CASSHGGRGEKLFF. CDR3 coding DNA: TGTGCCAGCTCACATGGGGGCCGAGGTGAAAAACTGTTTTTT.

As for this clone: At the DNA level, this CDR3 is encoded by other sequences in the same sample as well. The chain links TRBV5-1 to TRBJ2-2; 8 bases align to TRBD1. The length of the CDR3 is 14 residues. The germline V gene has CDR1 SGHRS and CDR2 YFSETQ. The ends lost 1 base at V and 4 bases at J; junction bases unmatched: 0. CDR3 sequence (DNA): TGCGCCAGCAGCTTGACAGGGGGCACCGGGGAGCTGTTTTTT. Protein: CASSLTGGTGELFF.

This chain connects TRBV10-1 to TRBJ2-3; 14 bases are shared with TRBD2. The CDR3 totals 16 residues. Germline V gene data show CDR1 as WNHNN and CDR2 as SYGVQD (reference sequence). Trimming at V came to 2 bases and at J to 3 bases, leaving 1 base not matched to a gene. CDR3 protein: CASSEGTSGSTDTQYF. CDR3 nucleotides: TGCGCCAGCAGTGAGGGGACTAGCGGGAGTACAGATACGCAGTATTTT.

The chain employs TRBV24-1 and TRBJ1-5, with 8 bases identical to TRBD1. Trimming took 4 bases from V and 6 from J; bases not matched to a gene: 4. The germline CDR1 and CDR2 sequences are KGHDR and SFDVKD. This CDR3 has 14 amino acids. The CDR3 loop reads CATSERTGLQPQHF. CDR3 nucleotides: TGTGCCACCAGTGAGCGGACAGGGCTTCAGCCCCAGCATTTT.